Listed here is a single TCR beta chain. This sample includes further DNA sequences coding for the same CDR3. Original processing methods: By means of reference gene primer amplification, nucleated cell counts were estimated. TCRdb keeps only in-frame clones here, not all; method: immunoSEQ multiplex PCR. The DNA gave D and trimming, while V, J and clone size come from that table. The profile covers roughly 120,000 clones, with around 80% appearing a single time and approximately 1.8% taken by the ten largest. The sample comes from a study of blood T cell repertoires in COVID-19. For the study at large: Specimens from acute and convalescent COVID-19 originated in the United States, Italy and Spain. From T cells, B-cell-depleted T cells, or PBMCs came the material, which was cDNA or gDNA.

Trimming took off 6 bases at V and 8 bases at J, with 13 bases between the two ends. This CDR3 comprises 12 residues. The germline V gene has CDR1 MDHEN and CDR2 SYDVKM. The source is a man between 65 and 79 years old with acute or convalescent COVID-19. The J gene is TRBJ1-2, the V gene TRBV28; D is unresolved. Sequenced input: peripheral blood. The CDR3 region has the DNA TGTGCCAGCAGAAGCGGGGAATACGGCTACACCTTC. Its translation: CASRSGEYGYTF.